This entry concerns a single T cell receptor beta chain. The specificity of this receptor is unknown. No much larger clone is present one base from it, and per-base qualities are unavailable. TCRbeta CDR3 regions were amplified from genomic DNA using the immunoSEQ Assay, a bias-controlled multiplex PCR. On the authors' methods: Within the assay, amplification of reference gene primers was used to estimate how many nucleated cells each sample contained. To quantify the absolute abundance of each unique TCRbeta CDR3 rearrangement, sequence reads were collapsed and filtered. For each sample, productive Simpson clonality was calculated as the square root of Simpson's diversity index across productive rearrangements. The table was pulled from immuneACCESS by TCRdb, which kept in-frame rearrangements only. Such tables lose some clones; where checked, under half of the loss comes from unresolved V genes, and the rest has no known cause. V, J and clone size were drawn from that table, and D and trimming were deduced from the DNA. The sample table contains some 100,000 clones; only one count was recorded for about 91% of them. Around 2.1% of the sample comes from the top ten.

Deletion took 0 bases off V and 7 bases off J, with a span of 11 bases between the germline ends. CDR1 and CDR2, looked up from the germline V gene, are SGDLS and YYNGEE. CDR3 length: 15 amino acids, cysteine to phenylalanine. The sequence is cut down to CDR3 DNA, 45 bases in frame from base 1. One collaborating source in Seattle enrolled patients while the patients were actively infected and followed the patients over time throughout the course of disease. Each collaborating institution followed its own protocols to collect whole blood in K2EDTA tubes. For TCRbeta analysis, collaborators shipped samples as frozen whole blood, isolated PBMCs, or DNA extracted from either of those sample types. This sample was taken from a study of blood T cell repertoires in COVID-19 (dated by TCRdb to 2020 to 2021). Background for the entire study: The collaborator samples originated in the United States, Italy and Spain and spanned the acute and convalescent phases of COVID-19. The prospective study material was composed of cDNA or gDNA derived from T cells, B-cell-depleted T cells, or PBMCs. Deeply sampled blood TCRbeta repertoires from subjects exposed to, actively infected with, or recovered from COVID-19 were included in the dataset. The repertoires were made available in a free public database intended to serve as a resource for research on the immune response to SARS-CoV-2. Samples were obtained from the ongoing ImmuneRACE study (first 160 participants) and from approximately 1,200 subjects provided by 6 global collaborators. The sample metadata nearly always contained a de-identified subject ID, COVID-19 status, age in years and sex. Where available, HLA class I and class II types were obtained from metadata supplied by the sample provider rather than from assay-based typing. Results the study describes overall, beyond this receptor: The quantity of clinical and demographic metadata differed by source and by participant and was supplied without curation.

Input material: peripheral blood. The chain was built from TRBV9 and TRBJ1-6; perhaps TRBD1 is the D gene, with 6 bases matching. The clonotype was recovered from a man in his fifties or sixties with COVID-19, enrolled during active disease. The nucleotides read TGTGCCAGCAGCGTAGACGGACAGCCGAATTCACCCCTCCACTTT. It is translated as CASSVDGQPNSPLHF.